This passage covers 10 T cell receptor beta chains from one sample sequenced in a study of T cell responses to AZD1222 COVID-19 vaccine. Repertoires were generated with immunoSEQ multiplex PCR, while TCRdb's copy carries only in-frame clones and drops some. The sample holds more than 95,000 clones; about 88% are singletons and the top ten take 4.4%. Sequenced here: peripheral blood, sampled on day 0 of AZD1222 vaccination. Receptors were obtained from an adult in good health.

The chain employs TRBV13 and TRBJ2-1, with 10 bases aligning to TRBD2. Germline V gene data show CDR1 as PRHDT and CDR2 as FYEKMQ (reference sequence). The CDR3 runs 16 residues. The V segment lost 1 base and the J segment 2 bases; nucleotides outside the gene matches: 2. The CDR3 nucleotides read TGTGCCAGCAGCTTAGACACTAGCGGGACCTACAATGAGCAGTTCTTC. This translates into CASSLDTSGTYNEQFF.

The V and J genes are TRBV11-2 and TRBJ2-2, with TRBD2 identical over 11 bases. The CDR3 is 15 residues long. V shed 5 bases and J 6 bases; nucleotides not matched to a gene: 5. Germline assignment: CDR1 SGHAT and CDR2 FQNNGV. The chain's CDR3 is CASSKTSGTAGELFF. DNA of the CDR3: TGTGCCAGCAGCAAGACTAGCGGGACGGCCGGGGAGCTGTTTTTT.

The J gene is TRBJ2-7, the V gene TRBV28; unclear D gene. The germline gives CDR1 MDHEN, CDR2 SYDVKM. This CDR3 has 13 amino acids. V dropped 4 bases and J dropped 4 bases, with 11 bases sitting between them. The CDR3: CASSSQTKYEQYF. In DNA form, the CDR3 reads TGTGCCAGCAGTTCCCAGACAAAATACGAGCAGTACTTC.

The chain carries TRBV10-3 and TRBJ2-2, with TRBD1 identical over 12 bases. V trimming: 4 bases; J trimming: 4 bases; junction bases outside the gene matches: 7. Germline V gene lookup returns CDR1 ENHRY and CDR2 SYGVKD. The CDR3 runs to 17 residues. The CDR3 loop is CAISGKGQGASTGELFF. In DNA, the CDR3 is TGTGCCATCAGTGGAAAGGGACAGGGGGCAAGCACCGGGGAGCTGTTTTTT.

The rearrangement uses TRBV24-1 and TRBJ2-3; no firm D call. This CDR3 region has 13 residues. Trimming took 4 bases from V and 6 from J, leaving 10 bases between them. The germline V gene encodes CDR1 KGHDR and CDR2 SFDVKD. The chain's CDR3 is CATSDWKVDTQYF. The CDR3 DNA reads as TGTGCCACCAGTGACTGGAAAGTCGATACGCAGTATTTT.

This clone was recorded only once. The chain is built from TRBV7-8 and TRBJ2-7; weak D call: TRBD1 (5 bases). CDR3 length: 15 residues. Trimming cost V 1 base and J 0 bases, with 10 bases left between them. In germline, CDR1 is SGHVS, CDR2 FQNEAQ. The CDR3 DNA sequence: TGTGCCAGCAGCTTAGAACAGGCGAGCTCCTACGAGCAGTACTTC. It codes for CASSLEQASSYEQYF. Complete variable domain (other parts from reference TRBV7-8 and TRBJ2-7): GAGVSQSPRYKVAKRGQDVALRCDPISGHVSLFWYQQALGQGPEFLTYFQNEAQLDKSGLPSDRFFAERPEGSVSTLKIQRTQQEDSAVYLCASSLEQASSYEQYFGPGTRLTVT.

The rearrangement links TRBV4-3 to TRBJ2-6, with TRBD1 matching over 8 bases. CDR1 and CDR2 from the germline V gene are LGHNA and YSLEER. The CDR3 has 15 amino acids. The V segment lost 3 bases and the J segment 3 bases; nucleotides outside the gene matches: 1. In DNA form, the CDR3 reads TGCGCCAGCAGCCAGGACAGGGATGGGGCCAACGTCCTGACTTTC. Amino acid sequence: CASSQDRDGANVLTF.

This rearrangement joins TRBV27 to TRBJ2-7, with 7 bases matching TRBD2. The CDR3 loop spans 14 amino acids. V shed 5 bases, J shed 5 bases, and the junction held 9 bases outside the gene matches. The germline CDR1 and CDR2 sequences are MNHEY and SMNVEV (reference sequence). CDR3 residues: CASSMASGGNEQYF. The DNA for the CDR3 is TGTGCCAGCAGTATGGCGTCGGGAGGCAACGAGCAGTACTTC.

This clone was counted a single time. The gene calls are TRBV7-2 and TRBJ2-3, with no clear D. V lost 4 bases and J 3 bases, leaving 11 bases between the germline ends. CDR1 is SGHTA and CDR2 is FQGNSA in the germline V gene. The length of the CDR3 is 14 residues. CDR3 DNA: TGTGCCAGCAGCTCCCCGGGCTCGACAGATACGCAGTATTTT. Protein product: CASSSPGSTDTQYF. Supplemented by reference TRBV7-2 and TRBJ2-3, the full variable domain reads GAGVSQSPSNKVTEKGKDVELRCDPISGHTALYWYRQSLGQGLEFLIYFQGNSAPDKSGLPSDRFSAERTGGSVSTLTIQRTQQEDSAVYLCASSSPGSTDTQYFGPGTRLTVL.

The chain recombines TRBV4-3 with TRBJ1-2; D call uncertain. Trimming pared 1 base from V and 5 bases from J, leaving 11 bases between. The CDR3 is 14 amino acids. Germline V gives CDR1 LGHNA, CDR2 YSLEER. The CDR3 sequence is CASSQAPIGYGYTF. Written as DNA, the CDR3 is TGCGCCAGCAGCCAAGCGCCGATTGGGTATGGCTACACCTTC.